The entry that follows covers one T cell receptor (beta chain) sequence. This entry belongs to a study of blood T cell repertoires in COVID-19. CDR1 is PRHDT, CDR2 FYEKMQ, per germline (reference sequence). V was trimmed by 5 bases and J by 0 bases, leaving 14 bases between them. CDR3 length: 15 residues. Libraries were prepared by immunoSEQ multiplex PCR; TCRdb keeps only in-frame clonotypes and omits some of them. The table includes around 140,000 clones, over 65% detected once. Sample: peripheral blood. The chain carries TRBV13 and TRBJ2-7, with D possibly matching TRBD2 (6 bases). This TCR derives from a human donor in a cohort sampled during active COVID-19. This CDR3 reads CASSQGRFSSYEQYV. DNA of the CDR3: TGTGCCAGCAGCCAAGGGAGGTTTAGCTCCTACGAGCAGTACGTC.